This T cell receptor (beta chain) was sequenced for a study of early T cells in non-severe SARS-CoV-2 infection. Germline values: CDR1 SGHRS, CDR2 YFSETQ. The CDR3 covers 15 residues. Unmatched junction bases numbered 2, after V lost 3 bases and J lost 5 bases. TCRdb fed the 5' RACE reads into MiXCR, producing one record per CDR3 protein. The repertoire consists of roughly 29,000 distinct CDR3 sequences, with 4.5% to 5% occurring once and the leading ten covering 6% to 6.5%. This clonotype was seen ten or more times. Sample: whole blood. The receptor was derived from an adult who was a healthcare worker with PCR-confirmed SARS-CoV-2 infection or an uninfected control (not recorded which). The chain couples TRBV5-1 to TRBJ2-1, with 13 bases that match TRBD2. Here the CDR3 DNA reads TGCGCCAGCAGCTCAGGACTAGCGGGAGACAATGAGCAGTTCTTC. Translation gives CASSSGLAGDNEQFF.